This T cell receptor (beta chain) was documented in a study of blood T cells in healthy people across ages. The CDR3 sequence is 14 residues long. Per germline, CDR1 MNHNY and CDR2 SVGAGI (reference sequence). The study, taken as a whole, reports: A greater number of naive CD4+ cells and higher diversity distinguished long-lived donors from aged donors. Across samples, TCR beta diversity tracked strongly with naive T cell percentage.

This clonotype occurred a few times. Its antigen is not identified. A J-beta primer mix and a sample-barcoded 5' primer were used in a second PCR of about 7 to 12 cycles. TCRdb analysed the 5' RACE reads with MiXCR anew, one entry per CDR3 protein. The data show approximately 780,000 distinct CDR3 sequences, about 26% seen once. This sample was also put to use in a study of T cells of mothers and their children. That work states: The analysis detected no persistent microchimeric T cell clones.

The material sequenced was blood. This TCR was recovered from a boy aged 10-17 years in good health. The V gene is TRBV6-6, the J gene TRBJ2-5; 12 positions agree with TRBD2. Near its end, the DNA agrees better with TRBJ2-1, so the J call may be wrong. CDR3 coding DNA: TGTGCCAGCAGGACGACTAGCGGGGGAAATGAGCAGTTCTTC. The encoded protein is CASRTTSGGNEQFF.